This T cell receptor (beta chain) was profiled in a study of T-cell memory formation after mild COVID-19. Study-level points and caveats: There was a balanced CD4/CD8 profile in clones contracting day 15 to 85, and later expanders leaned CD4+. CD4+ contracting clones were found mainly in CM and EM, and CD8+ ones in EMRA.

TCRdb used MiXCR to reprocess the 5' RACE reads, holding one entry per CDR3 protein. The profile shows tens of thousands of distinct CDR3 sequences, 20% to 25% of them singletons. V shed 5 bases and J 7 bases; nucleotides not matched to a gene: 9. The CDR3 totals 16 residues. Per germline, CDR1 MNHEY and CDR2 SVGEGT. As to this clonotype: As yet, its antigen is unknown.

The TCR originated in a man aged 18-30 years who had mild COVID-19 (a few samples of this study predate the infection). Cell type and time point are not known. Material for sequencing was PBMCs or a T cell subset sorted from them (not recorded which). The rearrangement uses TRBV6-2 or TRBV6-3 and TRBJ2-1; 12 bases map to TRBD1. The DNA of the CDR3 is TGTGCCAGCAGTCGCCCGGGACAGGGGGCGTTTAATGAGCAGTTCTTC. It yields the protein CASSRPGQGAFNEQFF.